This entry lists 24 T cell receptor beta chains sequenced from one sample in a study of blood T cell repertoires in COVID-19. The repertoire was sequenced with immunoSEQ multiplex PCR; TCRdb's copy has only in-frame clones and lacks some. This table holds more than 80,000 clones, around 80% found once. The sequencing input was peripheral blood. The receptors derive from an elderly man with COVID-19, enrolled during active disease.

The chain employs TRBV5-1 and TRBJ2-7; D perhaps matches TRBD2 (6 bases). The germline V and J ends were trimmed by 5 bases and 3 bases, with 15 bases remaining between them. Germline values: CDR1 SGHRS, CDR2 YFSETQ. The CDR3 totals 14 residues. CDR3 amino acids: CASRLGRESYEQYF. The CDR3 DNA sequence: TGCGCCAGCAGGTTAGGGCGGGAAAGCTACGAGCAGTACTTC.

This chain uses TRBV5-1 with TRBJ1-4; 8 nucleotides align to TRBD1. J lost 5 bases, V lost 3 bases, and 6 bases had no gene match. Germline assignment: CDR1 SGHRS and CDR2 YFSETQ. The CDR3 totals 15 residues. CDR3 region: CASSSGQGGNEKLFF. DNA for the CDR3: TGCGCCAGCAGCTCAGGACAGGGCGGCAATGAAAAACTGTTTTTT.

This sequence joins TRBV7-6 and TRBJ1-6; 7 bases line up with TRBD1. CDR1 is SGHVS, CDR2 FNYEAQ, per germline. The CDR3 runs to 14 residues. The V and J ends lost 2 bases and 6 bases, in that order; junction bases with no gene match: 1. The CDR3 here is CASSLYRGNSPLHF. CDR3 nucleotides: TGTGCCAGCAGCTTATACAGGGGTAATTCACCCCTCCACTTT. Full variable domain (outside the CDR3, taken from reference TRBV7-6 and TRBJ1-6): GAGVSQSPRYKVTKRGQDVALRCDPISGHVSLYWYRQALGQGPEFLTYFNYEAQQDKSGLPNDRFSAERPEGSISTLTIQRTEQRDSAMYRCASSLYRGNSPLHFGNGTRLTVT.

This chain joins TRBV9 and TRBJ2-7, with 10 bases aligning to TRBD2. The J segment lost 3 bases and the V segment lost 3 bases, leaving 12 bases of the junction unmatched. The CDR3 sequence is 17 residues long. CDR1 is SGDLS and CDR2 is YYNGEE in the germline V gene. The CDR3 coding sequence is TGTGCCAGCAGCGCCCAAGGGGAGCGGGAGGGCTACTACGAGCAGTACTTC. Translation gives CASSAQGEREGYYEQYF. Combining the CDR3 with reference TRBV9 and TRBJ2-7 gives the whole variable domain DSGVTQTPKHLITATGQRVTLRCSPRSGDLSVYWYQQSLDQGLQFLIQYYNGEERAKGNILERFSAQQFPDLHSELNLSSLELGDSALYFCASSAQGEREGYYEQYFGPGTRLTVT.

The J gene is TRBJ1-2, the V gene TRBV6-1; D perhaps matches TRBD1 (6 bases). Germline lookup yields CDR1 MNHNS and CDR2 SASEGT. The V end was cut by 3 bases, the J end by 2 bases, with 13 bases between. This CDR3 has 15 amino acids. The CDR3 DNA reads as TGTGCCAGCAGTGACAGGGGATACCGGAACTATGGCTACACCTTC. Its translation: CASSDRGYRNYGYTF.

V and J are TRBV7-2 and TRBJ2-3; 7 bases fit TRBD2. Germline lookup yields CDR1 SGHTA and CDR2 FQGNSA. The CDR3 has 16 residues. J gave up 4 bases and V 2 bases, and 9 bases lay outside the gene matches. CDR3 sequence: CASSLKGLGVADTQYF. CDR3 DNA sequence: TGTGCCAGCAGCTTAAAAGGACTAGGGGTAGCAGATACGCAGTATTTT.

This clone turned up a few times. The chain carries TRBV2 and TRBJ1-3; weak D call: TRBD1 (5 bases). V was shortened by 6 bases and J by 3 bases, with 9 bases between the two germline ends. Germline loops: CDR1 SNHLY, CDR2 FYNNEI. CDR3 size: 13 residues. The CDR3 protein is CASRPGIGNTIYF. The CDR3 DNA reads as TGTGCCAGCAGACCAGGGATTGGAAACACCATATATTTT.

This clone was seen repeatedly, ten times or more. The J gene is TRBJ2-2, the V gene TRBV4-1; TRBD1 matches at 9 bases. Germline V gene data show CDR1 as MGHRA and CDR2 as YSYEKL. The CDR3 covers 15 residues. V dropped 4 bases and J dropped 4; count of bases not matched to a gene: 4. CDR3 amino acids: CASSRTGDPTGELFF. The CDR3, as DNA: TGCGCCAGCAGCCGGACAGGGGATCCCACCGGGGAGCTGTTTTTT.

The rearrangement uses TRBV9 and TRBJ1-1, with unresolved D. Germline CDR1 SGDLS, CDR2 YYNGEE. CDR3 size: 15 residues. The germline V and J ends were trimmed by 0 bases and 7 bases, with 16 bases remaining between them. The chain's CDR3 is CASSVVGERDFEAFF. As DNA, the CDR3 is TGTGCCAGCAGCGTAGTCGGGGAGAGGGATTTTGAAGCTTTCTTT.

The genes are TRBV5-4 and TRBJ2-2; the D is unclear. Trimming took 4 bases from V and 3 from J, leaving 7 bases between them. CDR1 is SGHNT and CDR2 is YYREEE in the germline V gene (reference sequence). The CDR3 runs to 13 residues. The CDR3 sequence: CASSPRDTGELFF. Here the CDR3 DNA reads TGTGCCAGCAGCCCACGGGACACCGGGGAGCTGTTTTTT.

CDR3: CSGQGGGEQFF. For the CDR3, the DNA is TGCAGCGGACAGGGGGGTGGAGAGCAGTTCTTC. The chain is built from TRBV20-1 and TRBJ2-1, with 10 positions matching TRBD1. The germline V gene has CDR1 DFQATT and CDR2 SNEGSKA (reference sequence). This CDR3 has 11 residues.

The table lists this clone with a few counts. The gene calls are TRBV5-5 and TRBJ2-5; tentative D call: TRBD1 (7 bases). Between the trimmed V and J ends, which lost 4 bases and 5 bases, there was a span of 18 bases. CDR3 length: 15 amino acids. Germline values: CDR1 SGHKS, CDR2 YYEKEE (reference sequence). The CDR3 coding sequence is TGTGCCAGCAGCCTGCGACAGGGAGGACAGGAGACCCAGTACTTC. Residues: CASSLRQGGQETQYF.

This sequence joins TRBV18 and TRBJ2-7, with 7 bases identical to TRBD2. The CDR3 extends over 15 amino acids. V was pared by 1 base and J by 7 bases, with 10 bases of the junction left unmatched. Per the germline V gene, CDR1 is KGHSH and CDR2 is LQKENI. CDR3 residues: CASSPLRGGSGEQYF. The CDR3, as DNA: TGTGCCAGCTCACCACTCCGCGGGGGATCTGGGGAGCAGTACTTC.

This chain uses TRBV14 with TRBJ2-3; possible D gene TRBD1, 5 bases. CDR1 is SGHDN, CDR2 FVKESK, per germline. The CDR3 contains 15 residues. Trimming pared 3 bases from V and 0 bases from J, leaving 10 bases between. DNA of the CDR3: TGTGCCAGCAGCCACCCGACAGCTAGCACAGATACGCAGTATTTT. The encoded protein is CASSHPTASTDTQYF.

V and J are TRBV28 and TRBJ1-2; D is possibly TRBD1 (6 bases). V lost 1 base, J lost 0 bases, and 9 bases lay in between. This CDR3 region has 15 residues. CDR1 and CDR2 from the germline V gene are MDHEN and SYDVKM. CDR3: CASSLYQGSNYGYTF. In nucleotides, the CDR3 is TGTGCCAGCAGTTTATATCAGGGGTCTAACTATGGCTACACCTTC.

V usage is TRBV5-6 and J usage is TRBJ1-2, with D possibly matching TRBD1 (5 bases). Germline V CDR1 and CDR2: SGHDT, YYEEEE. CDR3 length equals 14 residues. Trimming shortened V by 3 bases and J by 6 bases, and 15 bases separated the two germline ends. The CDR3, as DNA: TGTGCCAGCAGCTGGGGCCGCGGCCGCCATGGCTACACCTTC. Residues: CASSWGRGRHGYTF.

The chain employs TRBV2 and TRBJ1-2, with TRBD1 identical over 7 bases. In germline, CDR1 is SNHLY, CDR2 FYNNEI. CDR3 length: 14 amino acids. With V trimmed by 8 bases and J by 3 bases, 9 bases remained unmatched. The CDR3 spells CASRETGLDYGYTF. CDR3 coding DNA: TGTGCCAGCCGCGAGACAGGGCTGGACTATGGCTACACCTTC.

The gene calls are TRBV9 and TRBJ2-2; 7 nucleotides line up with TRBD2. This CDR3 comprises 15 residues. J lost 5 bases, V lost 4 bases, and 8 bases had no gene match. Looked up from germline, CDR1 is SGDLS and CDR2 is YYNGEE. The CDR3 region has the DNA TGTGCCAGCAGCCCGGGGACTACCGCAACCGGGGAGCTGTTTTTT. Translation gives CASSPGTTATGELFF.

This rearrangement joins TRBV3-1 (or the pseudogene TRBV3-2) to TRBJ2-1; weak D call: TRBD1 (5 bases). The CDR3 spans 12 residues. Germline V CDR1 and CDR2: LGHDT, YNNKEL (reference sequence). V was trimmed by 5 bases and J by 9 bases, leaving 11 bases between them. The chain's CDR3 is CASSFQGTEQFF. The CDR3 DNA reads TGTGCCAGCAGCTTCCAGGGTACTGAGCAGTTCTTC.

This chain connects TRBV5-6 to TRBJ1-2; D possibly corresponds to TRBD1 (6 bases). V was trimmed by 4 bases and J by 1 base, leaving 11 bases between them. The CDR3 runs to 14 residues. Germline lookup yields CDR1 SGHDT and CDR2 YYEEEE. The CDR3 DNA sequence: TGTGCCAGCAGCCTTCGGACAGATAACTATGGCTACACCTTC. Protein product: CASSLRTDNYGYTF.

V gene TRBV21-1 combines with J gene TRBJ1-5; no check of the table's D call, TRBD1, against the DNA was made. TRBV21-1 is shown as a pseudogene. This CDR3 region has 15 residues. The DNA of the CDR3 is TGTGCCAGCAGCATTAGGGGGTATAGCAATCAGCCCCAGCATTTT. Translation gives CASSIRGYSNQPQHF.

This rearrangement joins TRBV5-4 to TRBJ2-7; D perhaps matches TRBD2 (6 bases). From germline, CDR1 is SGHNT and CDR2 YYREEE (reference sequence). CDR3 length: 16 amino acids. Trimming took 0 bases from V and 3 from J, leaving 16 bases between them. The CDR3 is CASSLGLGEGFYEQYF. The CDR3 DNA sequence: TGTGCCAGCAGCTTGGGACTAGGAGAAGGTTTCTACGAGCAGTACTTC. Variable domain in full (rest from reference TRBV5-4 and TRBJ2-7): ETGVTQSPTHLIKTRGQQVTLRCSSQSGHNTVSWYQQALGQGPQFIFQYYREEENGRGNFPPRFSGLQFPNYSSELNVNALELDDSALYLCASSLGLGEGFYEQYFGPGTRLTVT.

In nucleotides, the CDR3 is TGTGCCAGCAGTGAACTCGGGGGACCTGGCCAAGAGACCCAGTACTTC. This codes for CASSELGGPGQETQYF. The chain links TRBV2 to TRBJ2-5; possibly TRBD2 for D (6 bases). The V gene lost 2 bases and the J gene lost 1 base, with 14 bases spanning the gap. CDR1 is SNHLY and CDR2 is FYNNEI in the germline V gene. This CDR3 has 16 amino acids.

This clone has at least ten counts. The CDR3, as DNA: TGTGCCAGCAGTTTTCTAGCGGGGGCCCACTACGAGCAGTACTTC. Protein product: CASSFLAGAHYEQYF. V is TRBV27 and J is TRBJ2-7; 10 positions match TRBD2. Losses at the gene ends were 3 bases for V and 3 bases for J; bases not matched to a gene: 5. CDR3 length equals 15 residues. The germline V gene has CDR1 MNHEY and CDR2 SMNVEV (reference sequence).